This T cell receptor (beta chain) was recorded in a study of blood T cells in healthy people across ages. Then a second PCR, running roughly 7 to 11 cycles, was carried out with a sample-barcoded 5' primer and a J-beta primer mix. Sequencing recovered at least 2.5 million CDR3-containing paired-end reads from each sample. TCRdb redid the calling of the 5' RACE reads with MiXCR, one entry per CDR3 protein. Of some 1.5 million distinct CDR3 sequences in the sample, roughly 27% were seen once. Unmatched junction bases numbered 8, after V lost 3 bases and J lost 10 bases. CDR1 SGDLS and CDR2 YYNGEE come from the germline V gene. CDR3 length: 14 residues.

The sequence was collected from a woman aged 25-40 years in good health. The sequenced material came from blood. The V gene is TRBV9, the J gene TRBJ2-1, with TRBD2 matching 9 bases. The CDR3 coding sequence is TGTGCCAGCAGCGCAGGGACTAGCCTCAGGGAGCAGTTCTTC. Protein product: CASSAGTSLREQFF.